This T cell receptor (beta chain) was documented in a study of shared clonotypes between healthy human individuals. Study results and caveats: Memory subsets generally showed lower estimated richness than naive subsets.

Note on this clone: Its antigen is unidentified.

Assay used: immunoSEQ multiplex PCR; TCRdb lists only in-frame clones, some missing. This repertoire shows about 330,000 clones, over 75% found once; its top ten account for around 15%. The clonotype was recovered from a man aged 18 to 35 in good health. The sequenced material came from memory CD8+ T cells sorted from blood. Subset in this sample: CD45RO+ cells pooled with CCR7-negative TemRA cells.

CDR3: CASSLGTGYEDGYTF. CDR3 nucleotides: TGTGCCAGCAGCTTAGGGACAGGGTATGAGGATGGCTACACCTTC. The rearrangement links TRBV7-9 to TRBJ1-2, with 8 bases matching TRBD1. Germline V gene data show CDR1 as SEHNR and CDR2 as FQNEAQ (reference sequence). The junction had 7 bases not matched to a gene; V was cut back by 1 base and J by 6 bases. There are 15 residues in the CDR3.